This TCR beta chain originates from a study of T cell responses to AZD1222 COVID-19 vaccine. J lost 7 bases, V lost 0 bases, and 9 bases had no gene match. CDR3 length: 17 residues. CDR1 and CDR2 (germline): KGHSH, LQKENI. This clone is a singleton in its sample. The data were produced by immunoSEQ multiplex PCR, yet TCRdb's version contains in-frame clones alone and is incomplete. The table shows approximately 110,000 clones, with around 87% occurring only once. The chain couples TRBV18 to TRBJ2-1, with 10 bases that match TRBD2. The receptor's source is an adult in good health. The source material was peripheral blood, sampled on day 0 of AZD1222 vaccination. CDR3: CASSPPNGAGGRNEQFF. CDR3 in DNA: TGTGCCAGCTCACCACCGAATGGAGCGGGGGGGCGGAATGAGCAGTTCTTC.